This T cell receptor beta chain was sequenced in a study of shared T cell receptors in the human thymus. Only in-frame clones appear in the TCRdb table, and some are missing; sequencing was by immunoSEQ multiplex PCR. The repertoire holds some 400,000 clones, with approximately 95% as singletons. Material: thymocytes. The sequence was collected from a human donor.

The CDR3 protein is CASTIRGLGINQETQYF. Here the CDR3 DNA reads TGTGCCAGCACCATCCGGGGGTTAGGGATCAACCAAGAGACCCAGTACTTC. The J gene is TRBJ2-5, the V gene TRBV5-6; the D gene is possibly TRBD2 (6 bases). The CDR3 covers 17 residues. Trimming removed 6 bases from V and 0 bases from J, with 21 bases in between. Germline assignment: CDR1 SGHDT and CDR2 YYEEEE.